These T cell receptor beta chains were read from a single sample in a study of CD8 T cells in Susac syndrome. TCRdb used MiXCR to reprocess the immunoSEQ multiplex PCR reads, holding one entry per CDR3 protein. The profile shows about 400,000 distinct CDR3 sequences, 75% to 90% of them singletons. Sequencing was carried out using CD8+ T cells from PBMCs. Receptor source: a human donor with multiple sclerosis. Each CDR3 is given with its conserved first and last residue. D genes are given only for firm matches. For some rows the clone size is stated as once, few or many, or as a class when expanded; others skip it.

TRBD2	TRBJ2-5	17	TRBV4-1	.	CASSRKRMAGEEETQYF	TGCGCCAGCAGCCGCAAGAGGATGGCGGGGGAGGAAGAGACCCAGTACTTC
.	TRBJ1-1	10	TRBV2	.	CASLATEAFF	TGTGCCAGCCTGGCAACTGAAGCTTTCTTT
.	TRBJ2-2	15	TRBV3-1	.	CASSQETQGSGELFF	TGTGCCAGCAGCCAAGAAACTCAAGGAAGCGGGGAGCTGTTTTTT
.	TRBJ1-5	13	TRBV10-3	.	CAITPSIQGPQHF	TGTGCCATCACCCCCTCCATACAGGGGCCCCAGCATTTT
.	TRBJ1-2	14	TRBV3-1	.	CASSPLNEASGYTF	TGTGCCAGCAGCCCCCTAAATGAGGCGAGTGGCTACACCTTC
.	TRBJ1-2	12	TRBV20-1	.	CSAYPGGSGYTF	TGCAGTGCTTACCCCGGGGGGAGCGGCTACACCTTC
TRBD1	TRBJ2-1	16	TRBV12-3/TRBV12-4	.	CASSWPRGPSYNEQFF	TGTGCCAGCAGTTGGCCCAGGGGGCCCTCCTACAATGAGCAGTTCTTC
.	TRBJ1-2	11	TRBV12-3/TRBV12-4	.	CASTGNGGYTF	TGTGCCAGCACCGGAAACGGGGGCTACACCTTC
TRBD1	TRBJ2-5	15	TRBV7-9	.	CASSPTRTGEPSQYF	TGTGCCAGCAGCCCAACCCGGACAGGGGAGCCCTCCCAGTACTTC
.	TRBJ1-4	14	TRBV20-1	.	CSAREPPGNEKLFF	TGCAGTGCTAGAGAACCCCCGGGGAATGAAAAACTGTTTTTT
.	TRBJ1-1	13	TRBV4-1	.	CASSQGEETEAFF	TGCGCCAGCAGCCAAGGAGAGGAAACTGAAGCTTTCTTT
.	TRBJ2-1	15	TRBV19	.	CASTPGGRSYNEQFF	TGTGCCAGTACCCCCGGAGGCAGGTCCTACAATGAGCAGTTCTTC
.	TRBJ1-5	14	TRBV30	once	CAWAPGHRDQPQHF	TGTGCCTGGGCACCGGGCCACCGGGATCAGCCCCAGCATTTT
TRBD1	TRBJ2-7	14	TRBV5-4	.	CASSSRDSYYEQYF	TGTGCCAGCAGCTCAAGGGACAGCTACTACGAGCAGTACTTC
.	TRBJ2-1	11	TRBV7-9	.	CASSRHAEQFF	TGTGCCAGCAGCCGACACGCTGAGCAGTTCTTC
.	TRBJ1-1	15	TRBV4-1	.	CASSQMTEMNTEAFF	TGCGCCAGCAGCCAGATGACAGAAATGAACACTGAAGCTTTCTTT
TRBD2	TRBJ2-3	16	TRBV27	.	CASSLLAGEEADTQYF	TGTGCCAGCAGCCTACTAGCGGGAGAGGAGGCAGATACGCAGTATTTT
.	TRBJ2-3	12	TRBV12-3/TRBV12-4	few	CASSQPTDTQYF	TGTGCCAGCAGTCAACCCACAGATACGCAGTATTTT
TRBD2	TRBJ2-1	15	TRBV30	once	CAWRVGTSSYNEQFF	TGTGCCTGGAGAGTCGGGACTAGCAGTTACAATGAGCAGTTCTTC
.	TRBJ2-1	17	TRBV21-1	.	CASSSGTGTSGRHEQFF	TGTGCCAGCAGCTCCGGTACGGGGACTAGCGGCCGTCATGAGCAGTTCTTC
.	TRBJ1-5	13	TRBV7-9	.	CASSLAGQQPQHF	TGTGCCAGCAGCTTAGCAGGACAGCAGCCCCAGCATTTT
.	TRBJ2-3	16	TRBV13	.	CASSLVPEPYTDTQYF	TGTGCCAGCAGCTTAGTCCCCGAACCCTACACAGATACGCAGTATTTT
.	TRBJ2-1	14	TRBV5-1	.	CASIQELPYNEQFF	TGCGCCAGCATACAGGAGCTCCCCTACAATGAGCAGTTCTTC
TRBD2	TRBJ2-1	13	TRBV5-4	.	CASSPGTSGFQFF	TGTGCCAGCAGCCCCGGGACTAGCGGATTTCAGTTCTTC
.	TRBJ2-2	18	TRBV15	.	CATSRAPLGIGNTGELFF	TGTGCCACCAGCAGAGCCCCCCTCGGGATTGGGAACACCGGGGAGCTGTTTTTT
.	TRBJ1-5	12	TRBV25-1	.	CASTAENQPQHF	TGTGCCAGCACGGCGGAAAATCAGCCCCAGCATTTT
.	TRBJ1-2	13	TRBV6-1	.	CASSDDSYYGYTF	TGTGCCAGCAGTGACGACAGCTACTATGGCTACACCTTC
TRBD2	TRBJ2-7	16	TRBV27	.	CASSLRGLAGFYEQYF	TGTGCCAGCAGCCTGCGGGGACTAGCGGGATTTTACGAGCAGTACTTC
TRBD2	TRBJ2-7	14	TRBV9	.	CASSEGLAGNEQYF	TGTGCCAGCAGCGAGGGACTAGCGGGAAACGAGCAGTACTTC
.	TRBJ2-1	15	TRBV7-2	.	CASSFIAGLDGEQFF	TGTGCCAGCAGCTTTATTGCAGGGTTGGATGGTGAGCAGTTCTTC
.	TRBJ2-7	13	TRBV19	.	CASSIGESYEQYF	TGTGCCAGTAGTATTGGGGAGTCCTACGAGCAGTACTTC
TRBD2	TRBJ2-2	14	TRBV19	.	CASRAGGIAGELFF	TGTGCCAGTAGAGCCGGGGGGATTGCCGGGGAGCTGTTTTTT
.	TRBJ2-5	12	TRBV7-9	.	CASSADRGTQYF	TGTGCCAGCAGCGCCGACAGAGGGACCCAGTACTTC
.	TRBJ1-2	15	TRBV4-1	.	CASSQDSAANYGYTF	TGCGCCAGCAGCCAAGATTCGGCGGCTAACTATGGCTACACCTTC
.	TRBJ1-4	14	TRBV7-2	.	CASSPILINEKLFF	TGTGCCAGCAGCCCCATTCTTATTAATGAAAAACTGTTTTTT
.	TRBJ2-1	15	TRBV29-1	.	CSVVPGESSYNEQFF	TGCAGCGTTGTACCAGGGGAAAGCTCCTACAATGAGCAGTTCTTC
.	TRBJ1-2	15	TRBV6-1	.	CASSVYGGANYGYTF	TGTGCCAGCAGTGTGTACGGGGGAGCTAACTATGGCTACACCTTC
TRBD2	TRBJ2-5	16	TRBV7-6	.	CASSLASGRYQETQYF	TGTGCCAGCAGCTTAGCTAGCGGGAGGTACCAAGAGACCCAGTACTTC
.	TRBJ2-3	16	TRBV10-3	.	CAISESGGGRTDTQYF	TGTGCCATCAGTGAGTCGGGCGGGGGCCGCACAGATACGCAGTATTTT
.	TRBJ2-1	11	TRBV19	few	CASSMDNEQFF	TGTGCCAGTAGTATGGACAATGAGCAGTTCTTC
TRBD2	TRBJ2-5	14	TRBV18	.	CASSPPSGVETQYF	TGTGCCAGCTCACCACCTAGCGGGGTCGAGACCCAGTACTTC
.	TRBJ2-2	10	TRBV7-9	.	CASSSGELFF	TGTGCCAGCAGCTCCGGGGAGCTGTTTTTT
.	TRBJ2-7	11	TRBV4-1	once	CASSQANIKYF	TGCGCCAGCAGCCAAGCAAACATAAAGTACTTC